Sequencing of this TCR beta chain was carried out in a study of blood T cells in healthy people across ages. Looking at the study overall: Researchers report that template switching captured about one barcoded beta molecule per two T cells. Study conclusions and caveats: A strong correlation was seen between TCR beta diversity and naive T cell percentage.

Next came a second PCR, run for about 6 to 11 cycles, which used a sample-barcoded 5' primer along with a J-beta primer mix. Each cDNA molecule was tagged by a template-switch adaptor that had 12 random nucleotides. One entry per CDR3 protein results from TCRdb running MiXCR on the 5' RACE reads. The table records 700,000 to 900,000 distinct CDR3 sequences, less than 70% of them present only once. RNA extraction gave at least 6 micrograms of total RNA per sample. Germline-derived CDR1 and CDR2 are LGHDT and YNNKEL (reference sequence). The V segment lost 4 bases and the J segment 5 bases; nucleotides outside the gene matches: 7. The CDR3 length is 15 residues. Points on this clonotype: The antigen remains undetermined.

This chain uses TRBV3-1 with TRBJ2-1; 8 bases map to TRBD2. This receptor was obtained from a man of 80 years or more in good health. Sequenced input: blood. The CDR3 here is CASSLPGTSDNEQFF. Here the CDR3 DNA reads TGTGCCAGCAGCCTCCCCGGGACTAGTGACAATGAGCAGTTCTTC.